This TCR beta chain was found in a study of a mutant IDH1 vaccine in newly diagnosed glioma. Noted time point: week 5, during vaccination. With topical imiquimod, each dose of the vaccine consisted of 300 ug of mutant IDH1 20-mer peptide. With V trimmed by 9 bases and J by 3 bases, 1 base remained unmatched. CDR3 length: 12 amino acids. Germline CDR1 ENHRY, CDR2 SYGVKD. Details on this clone: No antigen is known for it.

Sequencing used immunoSEQ multiplex PCR; TCRdb keeps in-frame clones, though not all of them. Among tens of thousands of clones, approximately 80% were seen once, and the ten largest hold around 5.9%. V gene TRBV10-3 combines with J gene TRBJ1-2; TRBD1 matches at 10 bases. This TCR was recovered from a man aged 35-49 years with glioma. The specimen was PBMCs, collected from a glioma patient whose treatment included an IDH1 peptide vaccine. CDR3 sequence reads: CAIGTGDYGYTF. The CDR3 DNA reads as TGTGCCATAGGGACAGGGGACTATGGCTACACCTTC.